Each of the 22 T cell receptor beta chains below was sequenced from the same sample in a study. TCRdb recomputed calls from the RT-PCR reads with MiXCR, one row per CDR3 protein. Of 650,000 to 800,000 distinct CDR3 sequences in the sample, approximately 15% were seen once. Source material: memory CD4+ T cells from blood. The origin of the receptors is a female donor in good health, serving as a healthy control.

In this sample, this clonotype turned up many times. V is TRBV12-3 or TRBV12-4 and J is TRBJ2-1; no reliable D call. This CDR3 has 15 amino acids. Trimming removed 6 bases at V and 0 bases at J, with 12 bases between. For the CDR3, the DNA is TGTGCCAGCAGCAAGGGCCAGGCCTCCTACAATGAGCAGTTCTTC. As protein: CASSKGQASYNEQFF.

This sequence joins TRBV27 and TRBJ2-1; possible D gene TRBD2, 6 bases. Trimming stripped 5 bases from V and 1 base from J, with 15 bases between. Germline V gene sequence: CDR1 MNHEY, CDR2 SMNVEV (reference sequence). This CDR3 comprises 16 residues. CDR3 DNA sequence: TGTGCCAGCAGTCCTGTAACCGGGACTTCCTACAATGAGCAGTTCTTC. Translating gives CASSPVTGTSYNEQFF.

There are a few counts of this clonotype. In nucleotides, the CDR3 is TGTGCCAGCAGCCCTCATCTTTCAAACACTGAAGCTTTCTTT. Encoded protein: CASSPHLSNTEAFF. The J gene is TRBJ1-1, the V gene TRBV7-9; unclear D gene. V was pared by 5 bases and J by 2 bases, with 12 bases between. The CDR3 is 14 amino acids. The germline V gene has CDR1 SEHNR and CDR2 FQNEAQ (reference sequence).

The rearrangement joins TRBV7-8 to TRBJ2-1; 9 bases match TRBD1. The germline CDR1 and CDR2 sequences are SGHVS and FQNEAQ. V trimming: 5 bases; J trimming: 2 bases; junction bases outside the gene matches: 7. The CDR3 covers 16 residues. The CDR3 sequence: CASSKIGTGTYNEQFF. The CDR3 DNA reads as TGTGCCAGCAGCAAAATCGGGACAGGGACCTACAATGAGCAGTTCTTC. The full variable domain, rest sourced from reference TRBV7-8 and TRBJ2-1, is GAGVSQSPRYKVAKRGQDVALRCDPISGHVSLFWYQQALGQGPEFLTYFQNEAQLDKSGLPSDRFFAERPEGSVSTLKIQRTQQEDSAVYLCASSKIGTGTYNEQFFGPGTRLTVL.

This clonotype occurred many times. The V and J genes are TRBV10-3 and TRBJ1-2; possible D gene TRBD1, 5 bases. The germline V gene encodes CDR1 ENHRY and CDR2 SYGVKD. The CDR3 loop spans 12 amino acids. Between the trimmed V and J ends, which lost 11 bases and 6 bases, there was a span of 16 bases. The CDR3 nucleotides read TGTGCCGTGCGCTTAGGGGTAGATGGCTACACCTTC. Amino acids: CAVRLGVDGYTF.

This clonotype showed up just a few times. V and J are TRBV20-1 and TRBJ2-7; 7 bases are a match to TRBD2. Germline CDR1 is DFQATT and CDR2 is SNEGSKA (reference sequence). This CDR3 region has 13 residues. The CDR3 DNA is TGCAGGGCATCCGGAGCGGGAACCTACGAGCAGTACTTC. It translates to CRASGAGTYEQYF.

This clonotype was detected many times. An end of the junction does not agree with germline; a read error may underlie this. The chain has TRBV3-1 and TRBJ2-1; 11 bases match TRBD2. Germline loops: CDR1 LGHDT, CDR2 YNNKEL (reference sequence). The CDR3 loop spans 16 amino acids. The CDR3 reads CASTQSGLADYDEQFF. The CDR3 region has the DNA TGTGCCAGCACCCAGTCGGGACTAGCGGACTACGATGAGCAGTTCTTC.

The rearrangement links TRBV3-1 to TRBJ2-5; 10 bases map to TRBD1. The J segment lost 4 bases and the V segment lost 4 bases, leaving 9 bases of the junction unmatched. The length of the CDR3 is 16 residues. Looked up from germline, CDR1 is LGHDT and CDR2 is YNNKEL (reference sequence). The CDR3 DNA sequence: TGTGCCAGCAGCCTCCTTGGGGACAGGGGTTTAGAGACCCAGTACTTC. Translation: CASSLLGDRGLETQYF.

A few counts support this clonotype. The chain is built from TRBV6-6 and TRBJ2-7; 7 positions match TRBD1. Trimming took 5 bases from V and 0 from J; bases not matched to a gene: 7. This CDR3 spans 15 amino acids. CDR1 and CDR2 from the germline V gene are MNHNY and SVGAGI (reference sequence). For the CDR3, the DNA is TGTGCCAGCAGTCAAACAGGGGTCGGCTCCTACGAGCAGTACTTC. Protein product: CASSQTGVGSYEQYF.

J is TRBJ2-2 and V is TRBV20-1; D gene unclear. Germline V lookup: CDR1 DFQATT, CDR2 SNEGSKA (reference sequence). Trimming took 4 bases from V and 2 from J, leaving 5 bases between them. The CDR3 has 12 amino acids. The CDR3, as DNA: TGCAGTGCTAAAGACAACACCGGGGAGCTGTTTTTT. It specifies CSAKDNTGELFF.

This clonotype showed up many times. The chain couples TRBV5-1 to TRBJ2-2; either TRBD1 or TRBD2 may supply D (5 bases each). Trimming took off 0 bases at V and 0 bases at J, with 9 bases between the two ends. Germline CDR1 and CDR2: SGHRS and YFSETQ. CDR3 length equals 16 residues. CDR3: CASSLGGVSNTGELFF. The CDR3 DNA is TGCGCCAGCAGCTTGGGAGGGGTCTCGAACACCGGGGAGCTGTTTTTT.

The chain recombines TRBV25-1 with TRBJ1-5; unclear D gene. The CDR3 runs to 13 residues. Germline loops: CDR1 MGHDK, CDR2 SYGVNS. The V end lost 7 bases, the J end lost 3 bases, and 10 bases lay between the germline ends. The CDR3 nucleotides are TGTGCCAGCATCAGCAAATCCAATCAGCCCCAGCATTTT. Encoded protein: CASISKSNQPQHF.

Many counts were recorded for this clonotype. The CDR3 here is CASSTRTGGANDEQYF. CDR3 bases: TGCGCCAGCAGCACAAGGACAGGGGGCGCAAACGACGAGCAGTACTTC. The chain employs TRBV5-1 and TRBJ2-7, with 11 bases identical to TRBD1. The CDR3 loop spans 16 amino acids. Germline V gene data show CDR1 as SGHRS and CDR2 as YFSETQ. J lost 5 bases, V lost 4 bases, and 11 bases had no gene match.

V gene TRBV6-2 or TRBV6-3 combines with J gene TRBJ1-2; the D gene is possibly TRBD1 (5 bases). This CDR3 comprises 12 residues. Trimming stripped 6 bases from V and 6 bases from J, with 11 bases between. Germline CDR1 MNHEY, CDR2 SVGEGT. For the CDR3, the DNA is TGTGCCAGCAGCCAACAGGACCATGGCTACACCTTC. Its protein product is CASSQQDHGYTF.

The J gene is TRBJ2-7, the V gene TRBV5-1; 7 nucleotides agree with TRBD2. The CDR3 runs 14 residues. Looked up from germline, CDR1 is SGHRS and CDR2 is YFSETQ. With 4 bases clipped from V and 5 bases from J, the junction kept 9 bases outside the gene matches. The CDR3 nucleotides read TGCGCCAGCAGCCCGGACGGGGGGTCGGACGAGCAGTACTTC. This gives the protein CASSPDGGSDEQYF.

In this sample, this clonotype turned up many times. The chain is built from TRBV6-1 and TRBJ2-2, with D maybe TRBD2 (6 bases). Germline lookup yields CDR1 MNHNS and CDR2 SASEGT. The CDR3 has 16 amino acids. Trimming cost V 3 bases and J 0 bases, with 11 bases left between them. The CDR3 is CASSEQGLANTGELFF. The CDR3 region has the DNA TGTGCCAGCAGTGAGCAGGGACTCGCGAACACCGGGGAGCTGTTTTTT.

The V and J genes are TRBV28 and TRBJ1-3; TRBD1 matches 8 bases. J was trimmed by 1 base and V by 8 bases; bases with no gene match: 7. Germline CDR1 and CDR2: MDHEN and SYDVKM. CDR3 length equals 15 residues. This CDR3 is CASRRGRESGNTIYF. The CDR3 region has the DNA TGTGCCAGCCGCAGGGGGCGCGAGTCTGGAAACACCATATATTTT.

This clonotype has ten or more counts. This chain links TRBV6-6 with TRBJ1-2, with no clear D. Trimming shortened V by 6 bases and J by 5 bases, and 7 bases separated the two germline ends. The CDR3 has 11 amino acids. Germline CDR1 reads MNHNY; CDR2 reads SVGAGI (reference sequence). CDR3 sequence reads: CASRTSYGYTF. CDR3 in DNA: TGTGCCAGCAGAACTAGTTATGGCTACACCTTC.

This clonotype was counted only a few times. CDR3 nucleotide sequence: TGCGCCAGCAGCCGGGACGGGACAGAGGGGACCCAGTACTTC. It yields the protein CASSRDGTEGTQYF. V usage is TRBV5-1 and J usage is TRBJ2-5; 7 nucleotides agree with TRBD1. Germline values: CDR1 SGHRS, CDR2 YFSETQ. The CDR3 spans 14 residues. The trim removed 4 bases at V and 7 bases at J, leaving 10 bases unmatched.

On this clonotype: At one boundary the junction diverges from the germline segment, which might be a read error. The chain combines TRBV6-5 with TRBJ2-1, with TRBD2 identical over 15 bases. The CDR3 has 17 residues. Germline CDR1 reads MNHEY; CDR2 reads SVGAGI. The CDR3 DNA sequence: TGTGGCAGCAGTTCAGGACTAGCGGGGGGGCCCCACAATGAGCAGTTCTTC. Protein: CGSSSGLAGGPHNEQFF.

This clonotype was counted between two and nine times. The chain carries TRBV7-9 and TRBJ1-1, with no clear D. The germline V gene encodes CDR1 SEHNR and CDR2 FQNEAQ (reference sequence). CDR3 length: 14 amino acids. Trimming cost V 0 bases and J 3 bases, with 8 bases left between them. In DNA, the CDR3 is TGTGCCAGCAGCTTAGCAGGGAGGGACACTGAAGCTTTCTTT. The encoded protein is CASSLAGRDTEAFF.

This clonotype has only a few counts. V is TRBV7-2 and J is TRBJ2-3; D remains ambiguous. This CDR3 region has 15 residues. V was cut by 2 bases and J by 4 bases, with 13 bases left in between. Germline CDR1 and CDR2: SGHTA and FQGNSA. For the CDR3, the DNA is TGTGCCAGCAGCTTAAGTCCCCTTGGCGCAGATACGCAGTATTTT. Protein product: CASSLSPLGADTQYF.